Detailed here is one T cell receptor (beta chain). Antigen: not known. Serving as donors were healthy Finnish infants, each of whom was having open corrective surgery for congenital heart defects. Half of the eight donors gave roughly 0.45-1 mL blood during surgery. All available leukocytes, rather than a set cell count, yielded the blood DNA. These data originate in a study of human thymus T cells. Overall study findings and caveats: Usage of V and J genes appeared biased in thymic and blood repertoires.

Germline lookup yields CDR1 GTSNPN and CDR2 SVGIG (reference sequence). The CDR3 length is 16 residues. V lost 2 bases to trimming and J lost 9 bases, with 22 bases between them. Clones were read by immunoSEQ multiplex PCR, and TCRdb kept only the in-frame ones, dropping some. The top ten clones hold 0.15% to 0.2% of a sample with about 46,000 clones, around 95% of them seen once. The sequencing sample was made of blood. The clonotype comes from a girl less than two years old with a congenital heart defect but otherwise immunologically healthy. J is TRBJ1-4 and V is TRBV30; D is possibly TRBD1 (5 bases). The CDR3 loop reads CAWSWPAYDSNKKLFF. The DNA of the CDR3 is TGTGCCTGGAGTTGGCCTGCGTATGACAGTAACAAAAAACTGTTTTTT.